The source of this TCR beta chain is a study of blood T cell repertoires in COVID-19. Study information: Italy, Spain and the United States were the sources of the convalescent and acute COVID-19 samples.

The CDR3 runs 15 residues. The V gene's germline CDR1 is MNHEY and CDR2 SMNVEV (reference sequence). V lost 3 bases to trimming and J lost 8 bases, with 17 bases between them. Sequenced by immunoSEQ multiplex PCR; TCRdb stores in-frame clones only, minus some. The sample holds about 300,000 clones; about 90% are singletons and the top ten take about 2.3%. The source material was peripheral blood. The chain joins TRBV27 to TRBJ2-1, with unresolved D. This sequence originates from a man in his late teens or twenties with active or convalescent COVID-19. In nucleotides, the CDR3 is TGTGCCAGCAGTTTGGGCCCATCAGCCCCGGATGAGCAGTTCTTC. Translating it yields CASSLGPSAPDEQFF.